One and the same sample provided the 3 T cell receptor beta chains below, sequenced in a study of T cell repertoires in cytomegalovirus infection. Using its own MiXCR run on the reads, TCRdb lists one record per CDR3 protein. The table lists roughly 720,000 distinct CDR3 sequences, approximately 34% of them singletons, with 2.5% to 3.5% in the top ten. Sequencing was carried out using PBMCs. These TCRs come from a human donor in good health (CMV status not recorded). Some clones in this sample may be carry-over from other donors' samples.

This rearrangement joins TRBV7-9 to TRBJ1-1, with 9 bases matching TRBD1. The CDR3 extends over 12 amino acids. Germline CDR1 and CDR2: SEHNR and FQNEAQ (reference sequence). Trimming took 4 bases from V and 11 from J; bases not matched to a gene: 5. In nucleotides, the CDR3 is TGTGCCAGCAGCTCAGGACAGGGGTATGCTTTCTTT. This encodes CASSSGQGYAFF.

This clonotype was counted ten times or more. The V and J genes are TRBV19 and TRBJ1-6; TRBD1 agrees at 7 bases. Germline CDR1 and CDR2: LNHDA and SQIVND (reference sequence). V trimming: 4 bases; J trimming: 7 bases; junction bases outside the gene matches: 10. The CDR3 has 16 residues. The CDR3 DNA reads TGTGCCAGTAGTAACCGACAGGGCACTAACAATTCACCCCTCCACTTT. Translating gives CASSNRQGTNNSPLHF.

This clonotype came up a few times. The conserved final phenylalanine or tryptophan is absent from the CDR3, which likely points to a read error. No DNA is shown, since the ends of the CDR3 on it are uncertain; the CDR3 is the one TCRdb lists. The chain uses TRBV7-2 and TRBJ2-3; the table's D call TRBD2 went unverified against the DNA. Germline CDR1 SGHTA, CDR2 FQGNSA. The CDR3 has 14 amino acids, counting both end residues. Here the CDR3 reads CASSLGLGLTDTQY.